The entry that follows covers one TCR beta chain sequence. Assay used: immunoSEQ multiplex PCR; TCRdb lists only in-frame clones, some missing. The top ten hold 0.2% to 0.25% of the sample, which has under 90,000 clones, 93% seen once. Trimming cost V 0 bases and J 0 bases, with 15 bases left between them. The CDR3 runs 18 residues. Germline CDR1 is SGHDN and CDR2 is FVKESK. This record comes from a study of technical replicates of blood from a few donors. The V and J genes are TRBV14 and TRBJ2-4; D possibly corresponds to TRBD2 (6 bases). This receptor was taken from a human donor in good health. Sample: T cells isolated from PBMCs. The CDR3 loop is CASSQEWGPGEAKNIQYF. The CDR3 bases are TGTGCCAGCAGCCAAGAATGGGGACCGGGAGAAGCCAAAAACATTCAGTACTTC.